This record concerns one T cell receptor beta chain sequence. As yet, its antigen is unknown. The entry originates in a study of T-cell memory formation after mild COVID-19. Findings and caveats of the study: Detection of some responders pre-infection suggested pre-existing cross-reactive memory T cells participated. Contracting clones, day 15 to 85, had balanced CD4/CD8, and later expanders favored CD4+. The authors left the SARS-CoV-2 specificity of second-wave clones peaking on day 37 unconfirmed.

Researchers used 5'RACE with constant-segment primers to make TCR alpha and TCR beta cDNA libraries that carry sample barcodes and UMIs. TCRdb itself ran the 5' RACE reads through MiXCR, one entry per CDR3 protein. The sample holds around 83,000 distinct CDR3 sequences, about 23% seen once. The CDR3 contains 13 residues. The germline gives CDR1 SNHLY, CDR2 FYNNEI. Germline trimming cut 4 bases from V and 2 bases from J; bases unmatched to any gene: 2. This chain joins TRBV2 and TRBJ2-7, with 7 positions matching TRBD1. The sequenced sample consisted of PBMCs or a T cell subset sorted from them (not recorded which). The source of this sequence is a man aged 18 to 35 who had mild COVID-19 (a few samples of this study predate the infection). Cell type and time point are not known. The CDR3 DNA is TGTGCCAGCAGTGTGACAGGGCCCTACGAGCAGTACTTC. Translated, it gives CASSVTGPYEQYF.